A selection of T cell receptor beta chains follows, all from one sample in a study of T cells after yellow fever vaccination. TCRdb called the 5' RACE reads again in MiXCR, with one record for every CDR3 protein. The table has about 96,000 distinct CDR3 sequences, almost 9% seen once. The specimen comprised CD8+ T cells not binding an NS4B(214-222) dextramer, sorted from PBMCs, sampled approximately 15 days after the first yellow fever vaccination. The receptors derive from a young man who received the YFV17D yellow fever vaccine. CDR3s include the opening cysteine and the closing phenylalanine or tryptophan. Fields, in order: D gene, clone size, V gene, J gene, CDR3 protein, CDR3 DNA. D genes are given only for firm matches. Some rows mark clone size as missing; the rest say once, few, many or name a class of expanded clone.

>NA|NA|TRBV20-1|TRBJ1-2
CSARDLGGLLTYGYTF
TGCAGTGCTAGAGATCTCGGAGGGCTACTTACCTATGGCTACACCTTC
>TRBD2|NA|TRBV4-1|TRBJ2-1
CASCHGGVGGTYNEQFF
TGCGCCAGCTGCCACGGGGGGGTCGGGGGGACCTACAATGAGCAGTTCTTC
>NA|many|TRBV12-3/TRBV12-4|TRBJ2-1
CASSWDLVPYNEQFF
TGTGCCAGCAGTTGGGACTTAGTCCCCTACAATGAGCAGTTCTTC
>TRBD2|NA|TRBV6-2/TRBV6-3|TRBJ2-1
CASSYSAWRGLRGLVPEQFF
TGTGCCAGCAGTTACTCGGCGTGGAGAGGGTTAAGAGGACTAGTCCCTGAGCAGTTCTTC
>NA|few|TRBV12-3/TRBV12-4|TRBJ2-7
CASGGVEQYF
TGTGCCAGCGGAGGGGTAGAGCAGTACTTC
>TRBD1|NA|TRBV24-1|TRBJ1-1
CATSDLRLARDRRMNTEAFF
TGTGCCACCAGTGATTTAAGACTGGCTCGGGACAGACGGATGAACACTGAAGCTTTCTTT
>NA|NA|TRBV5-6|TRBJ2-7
CASSLESGSYEQYF
TGTGCCAGCAGCTTGGAAAGCGGCTCCTACGAGCAGTACTTC
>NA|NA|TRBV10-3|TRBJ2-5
CAISEDAMLDEETQYF
TGTGCCATCAGTGAGGACGCGATGCTCGACGAAGAGACCCAGTACTTC
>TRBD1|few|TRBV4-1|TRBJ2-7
CASSQPDRVLDEQYF
TGCGCCAGCAGCCAACCTGACAGGGTCCTCGACGAGCAGTACTTC
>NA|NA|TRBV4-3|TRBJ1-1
CASSQDMNTEAFF
TGCGCCAGCAGCCAAGACATGAACACTGAAGCTTTCTTT
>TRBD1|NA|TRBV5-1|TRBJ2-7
CASRFYPGQGSYEQYF
TGCGCCAGCAGATTTTATCCGGGACAGGGTTCCTACGAGCAGTACTTC
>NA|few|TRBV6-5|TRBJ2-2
CASSLPYGVGTGELFF
TGTGCCAGCAGTCTACCATACGGAGTGGGCACCGGGGAGCTGTTTTTT
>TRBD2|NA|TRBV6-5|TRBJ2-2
CASSYSSRGAGELFF
TGTGCCAGCAGTTACTCCTCACGGGGGGCCGGGGAGCTGTTTTTT
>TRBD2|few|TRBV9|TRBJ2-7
CASNSGGSSYEQYF
TGTGCCAGCAACTCGGGGGGGAGCTCCTACGAGCAGTACTTC
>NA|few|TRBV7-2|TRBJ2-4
CASSFRGREKNIQYF
TGTGCCAGCAGCTTTCGGGGACGGGAGAAAAACATTCAGTACTTC
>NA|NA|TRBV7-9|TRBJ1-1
CASSLTPGAGMNTEAFF
TGTGCCAGCAGCCTAACTCCGGGTGCGGGGATGAACACTGAAGCTTTCTTT